This is a list of T cell receptor beta chains from one sample in a study of blood T cell repertoires in COVID-19. Using immunoSEQ multiplex PCR, the repertoire was profiled, and TCRdb retains in-frame clones only, with some absent. The sample records approximately 100,000 clones, roughly two thirds being singletons. The specimen was peripheral blood. These receptors were obtained from an elderly man with acute or convalescent COVID-19. The CDR3 runs from the conserved cysteine through the conserved F or W. D genes are given only for firm matches. Expanded clones get a size class; other rows say once, few or many, or leave the size out.

V gene,clone size,D gene,J gene,CDR3 protein,CDR3 DNA
TRBV6-6,NA,NA,TRBJ1-2,CASSYPTSGDNYGYTF,TGTGCCAGCAGTTACCCTACCTCGGGAGATAACTATGGCTACACCTTC
TRBV5-5,NA,NA,TRBJ2-2,CASSWGQGTTGELFF,TGTGCCAGCAGCTGGGGTCAGGGTACGACCGGGGAGCTGTTTTTT
TRBV7-2,NA,NA,TRBJ2-7,CASSLGPRSYEQYF,TGTGCCAGCAGCTTAGGTCCCCGCTCCTACGAGCAGTACTTC
TRBV7-8,NA,TRBD2,TRBJ2-1,CASSTNELAGDFRFF,TGTGCCAGCAGCACAAACGAACTAGCGGGAGACTTTCGGTTCTTC
TRBV3-1/TRBV3-2,few,NA,TRBJ1-3,CASSQLDTISGNTIYF,TGTGCCAGCAGCCAACTGGACACAATCTCTGGAAACACCATATATTTT
TRBV19,NA,NA,TRBJ2-3,CASSHRTSTDTQYF,TGTGCCAGTAGTCATCGGACTAGCACAGATACGCAGTATTTT
TRBV27,few,NA,TRBJ2-2,CASSLVGLGELFF,TGTGCCAGCAGTTTAGTCGGTCTAGGGGAGCTGTTTTTT
TRBV29-1,once,NA,TRBJ2-7,CSVAGLLSSYEQYF,TGCAGCGTTGCCGGACTCTTGAGCTCCTACGAGCAGTACTTC
TRBV6-6,NA,NA,TRBJ1-5,CASAPAGAQPQHF,TGTGCCAGCGCCCCTGCAGGGGCCCAGCCCCAGCATTTT
TRBV27,NA,TRBD2,TRBJ2-1,CATGGGGRNEQFF,TGTGCCACAGGCGGCGGGGGTCGCAATGAGCAGTTCTTC
TRBV7-2,NA,TRBD1,TRBJ2-3,CASSSDRGTTQYF,TGTGCCAGCAGCTCGGACAGGGGGACTACGCAGTATTTT
TRBV7-2,NA,TRBD1,TRBJ2-2,CASSPRTGRSTGELFF,TGTGCCAGCAGCCCCAGGACAGGGAGGAGTACCGGGGAGCTGTTTTTT
TRBV30,NA,TRBD2,TRBJ2-1,CAWGAGTSGRDEQFF,TGTGCCTGGGGTGCCGGGACTAGCGGGAGGGATGAGCAGTTCTTC
TRBV2,NA,NA,TRBJ2-2,CASALNPVTGELFF,TGTGCCAGCGCCCTGAACCCAGTGACCGGGGAGCTGTTTTTT
TRBV15,NA,NA,TRBJ2-7,CATSRDSQGRGEQYF,TGTGCCACCAGCAGAGATTCCCAGGGGAGAGGCGAGCAGTACTTC
TRBV28,NA,NA,TRBJ1-5,CASSSAEATHQPQHF,TGTGCCAGCAGTTCGGCTGAGGCCACCCATCAGCCCCAGCATTTT
TRBV7-8,NA,TRBD2,TRBJ2-2,CASRGSGAVTGELFF,TGTGCCAGCAGGGGGAGCGGGGCGGTCACCGGGGAGCTGTTTTTT
TRBV3-1/TRBV3-2,NA,NA,TRBJ1-1,CASSLQGVGVNTEAFF,TGTGCCAGCAGCCTCCAAGGGGTAGGGGTGAACACTGAAGCTTTCTTT
TRBV5-1,NA,NA,TRBJ2-7,CASSLGVSYEQYF,TGCGCCAGCAGCTTGGGCGTGTCCTACGAGCAGTACTTC
TRBV6-5,NA,NA,TRBJ2-7,CASSYSGRDTYEQYF,TGTGCCAGCAGTTACTCAGGCAGGGATACCTACGAGCAGTACTTC
TRBV7-3,NA,TRBD2,TRBJ2-1,CASSLRAGTRWFF,TGTGCCAGCAGCTTAAGGGCCGGGACTAGGTGGTTCTTC
TRBV4-3,NA,NA,TRBJ1-1,CASSQARMKGTEAFF,TGCGCCAGCAGCCAAGCCAGGATGAAGGGGACTGAAGCTTTCTTT
TRBV5-1,NA,NA,TRBJ2-2,CASSFTSLRSGELFF,TGCGCCAGCAGCTTTACTAGCTTGCGGTCCGGGGAGCTGTTTTTT
TRBV7-3,once,TRBD2,TRBJ2-1,CASSLSGLAGSNEQFF,TGTGCCAGCAGCTTATCGGGACTAGCGGGTAGCAATGAGCAGTTCTTC
TRBV27,NA,TRBD1,TRBJ1-4,CASSWDREKLFF,TGTGCCAGCAGTTGGGACAGGGAAAAACTGTTTTTT
TRBV11-2,NA,NA,TRBJ2-7,CASSLGQTYEQYF,TGTGCCAGCAGCTTAGGCCAGACCTACGAGCAGTACTTC
TRBV10-3,NA,TRBD1,TRBJ1-1,CAISPSGQGAEAFF,TGTGCCATCAGCCCTTCCGGACAGGGGGCTGAAGCTTTCTTT
TRBV6-1,NA,TRBD2,TRBJ2-7,CASSEGKAGGPAQYF,TGTGCCAGCAGTGAAGGGAAAGCGGGAGGGCCGGCTCAGTACTTC
TRBV27,NA,TRBD1,TRBJ2-7,CASSSKQGAGYEQYF,TGTGCCAGCAGTTCAAAACAGGGGGCCGGTTACGAGCAGTACTTC
TRBV2,few,NA,TRBJ2-3,CASSPGVMETDTQYF,TGTGCCAGCAGCCCCGGGGTGATGGAGACAGATACGCAGTATTTT
TRBV6-6,NA,NA,TRBJ2-4,CASRTPGNAKNIQYF,TGTGCCAGCAGGACCCCGGGAAATGCCAAAAACATTCAGTACTTC
TRBV2,NA,TRBD2,TRBJ2-3,CASRRWTSGSGTDTQYF,TGTGCCAGCAGACGCTGGACTAGCGGGAGTGGCACAGATACGCAGTATTTT
TRBV4-1,once,TRBD2,TRBJ2-7,CASSPGLASYEQYF,TGCGCCAGCAGCCCCGGACTAGCGAGCTACGAGCAGTACTTC
TRBV5-1,NA,NA,TRBJ2-6,CASSGGTASGANVLTF,TGCGCCAGCAGCGGGGGGACAGCGTCTGGGGCCAACGTCCTGACTTTC
TRBV5-5,NA,NA,TRBJ1-1,CASNRETGTWRYEAFF,TGTGCCAGCAACCGAGAAACCGGGACATGGAGATATGAAGCTTTCTTT
TRBV7-2,NA,NA,TRBJ2-7,CASSPRGSYEQYF,TGTGCCAGCAGCCCCCGCGGCAGCTACGAGCAGTACTTC
TRBV27,once,NA,TRBJ2-3,CASSFPPGSTDTQYF,TGTGCCAGCAGTTTCCCCCCAGGTTCTACAGATACGCAGTATTTT
TRBV5-1,NA,NA,TRBJ2-3,CASSSSTGLVTHTQYF,TGCGCCAGCAGCTCCTCTACAGGGTTGGTCACACATACGCAGTATTTT
TRBV5-1,NA,NA,TRBJ1-1,CASRTERNTEAFF,TGCGCCAGCAGGACGGAGAGGAACACTGAAGCTTTCTTT
TRBV28,NA,TRBD1,TRBJ2-7,CASSSPRGPVGEQYF,TGTGCCAGCAGTTCACCCAGGGGGCCCGTCGGCGAGCAGTACTTC
TRBV19,NA,TRBD2,TRBJ2-3,CASTPTSGSVTDTQYF,TGTGCCAGTACCCCGACTAGCGGGAGTGTAACAGATACGCAGTATTTT
TRBV18,NA,NA,TRBJ1-1,CASSPIGGGDTEAFF,TGTGCCAGCTCACCCATCGGGGGTGGGGACACTGAAGCTTTCTTT
TRBV5-4,few,NA,TRBJ2-7,CASSFAETGEQYF,TGTGCCAGCAGCTTTGCCGAGACGGGCGAGCAGTACTTC
TRBV30,NA,NA,TRBJ2-1,CAWSTRVGNEQFF,TGTGCCTGGAGTACCAGGGTAGGGAATGAGCAGTTCTTC